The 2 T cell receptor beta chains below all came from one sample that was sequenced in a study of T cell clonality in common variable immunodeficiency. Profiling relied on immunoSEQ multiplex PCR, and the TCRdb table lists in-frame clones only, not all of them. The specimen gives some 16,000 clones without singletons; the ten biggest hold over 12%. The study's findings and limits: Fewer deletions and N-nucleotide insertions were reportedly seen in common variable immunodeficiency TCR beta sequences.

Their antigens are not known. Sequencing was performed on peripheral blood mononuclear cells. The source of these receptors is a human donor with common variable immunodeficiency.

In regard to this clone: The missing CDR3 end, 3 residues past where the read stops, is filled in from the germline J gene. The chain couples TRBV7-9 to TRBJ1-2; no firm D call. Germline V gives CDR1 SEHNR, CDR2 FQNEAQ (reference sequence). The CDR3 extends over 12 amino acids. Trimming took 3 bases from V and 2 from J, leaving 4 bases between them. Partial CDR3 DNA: TGTGCCAGCAGCTTCCAGAACTATGGC. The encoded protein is CASSFQNYG. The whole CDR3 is CASSFQNYGYTF.

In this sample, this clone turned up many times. The CDR3 region is CASSRTGGASYGYTF. The sequenced CDR3 bases are TGTGCCAGCAGTAGGACAGGGGGCGCGAGCTATGGC. The gene calls are TRBV2 and TRBJ1-2; 11 bases fit TRBD1. Read data end 3 residues before the CDR3 end; the end is taken from the germline J gene. After removal of 5 bases from V and 4 bases from J, the junction contained 6 bases not matched to a gene. Germline CDR1 and CDR2: SNHLY and FYNNEI. The CDR3 totals 15 residues.